This T cell receptor beta chain came from a study of shared clonotypes between healthy human individuals. Regarding the study as a whole: Sampling was confined to blood; repertoires within tissues likely differ. Sequencing depth was expected to influence donor clonotype sharing.

This clone came up many times. Its cognate antigen is unknown. This specimen includes other DNA sequences encoding the same CDR3. On ten immunoSEQ deep assay plates, unsorted PBMC DNA was sequenced. TCRdb's copy holds only in-frame clones and misses some; the assay was immunoSEQ multiplex PCR. The sample gives about 450,000 clones, 70% to 80% of which show up once; about an eighth is in the top ten. Genomic DNA of unsorted samples came from tens of millions of PBMCs. CDR3 size: 15 residues. V dropped 0 bases and J dropped 0 bases, with 9 bases sitting between them. Germline CDR1 is SGDLS and CDR2 is YYNGEE.

The gene calls are TRBV9 and TRBJ1-1, with D uncertain. The sequenced sample was PBMCs. The origin of this receptor is a woman between 40 and 50 years old in good health. Some clones in this sample may be carry-over from other donors' samples. The CDR3 DNA is TGTGCCAGCAGCGTAGGGGGAGCGGTGAACACTGAAGCTTTCTTT. This translates into CASSVGGAVNTEAFF. Using reference TRBV9 and TRBJ1-1 for the parts outside the CDR3, the full variable domain is DSGVTQTPKHLITATGQRVTLRCSPRSGDLSVYWYQQSLDQGLQFLIQYYNGEERAKGNILERFSAQQFPDLHSELNLSSLELGDSALYFCASSVGGAVNTEAFFGQGTRLTVV.